One T cell receptor beta chain is described in this entry. The antigen is undetermined. Treatment noted: approximately nine-day PBMC culture with coronavirus spike peptide pools or control peptides (ViraFEST assay). Negative selection recovered the CD4+ T cells once they had spent about 10 days in culture. This specimen comes from a study of vaccination and CD4 T cells after COVID-19. Whole-study context: With under ten mild cases and one severe, convalescent patients were SARS-CoV-2 positive by nasal swab PCR.

Notes on the study in general: Convalescent patients' vaccine-specific clones were spike mono-reactive in 304 of 307 cases.

There are 16 residues in the CDR3. Trimming removed 0 bases at V and 7 bases at J, with 16 bases between. Germline lookup yields CDR1 SGHNT and CDR2 YYREEE (reference sequence). With the Oncomine TCR Beta short-read assay, DNA from cultured CD4+ T cells was sequenced. MiXCR, run by TCRdb on the PCR reads, gives a single entry per CDR3 protein. The table lists approximately 10,000 distinct CDR3 sequences, roughly 61% of them singletons, with less than 30% in the top ten. The receptor's source is a human donor who had recovered from COVID-19. The V and J genes are TRBV5-4 and TRBJ2-2; D perhaps matches TRBD2 (6 bases). Sequenced material: CD4+ T cells from blood, cultured in vitro. This CDR3 reads CASSLAGGQKGGELFF. The CDR3 DNA sequence: TGTGCCAGCAGCTTGGCCGGGGGTCAAAAGGGCGGGGAGCTGTTTTTT.